A single sample is the source of the 18 T cell receptor beta chains below, sequenced in a study of regulatory T cells in long-lasting Graves disease. The authors built TCR beta libraries using iRepertoire HTBI primers and Arm-PCR of CDR3 regions. From the multiplex PCR reads, TCRdb called clonotypes with MiXCR, one entry per CDR3 protein. This table holds about 470,000 distinct CDR3 sequences, 14% to 15% found once. As for time point: newly diagnosed GD, antithyroid drugs for less than 3 months. PBMCs were the source of the RNA used for TCR sequencing. The data also belong to a second study, concerning T cells in Graves' hyperthyroidism and ophthalmopathy.

The input for sequencing was peripheral blood mononuclear cells (PBMCs), taken at new diagnosis, from a patient treated with antithyroid drugs. The receptors were gathered from a woman in her 30s with Graves disease.

With respect to this clonotype: A much larger clone lies one base from this, so it may be a read error. This chain joins TRBV6-5 and TRBJ1-1; D uncertain. The CDR3 has 14 amino acids. Germline loops: CDR1 MNHEY, CDR2 SVGAGI. The CDR3 loop reads CASSYEGLITGAFF. The DNA of the CDR3 is TGTGCCAGCAGTTACGAAGGGCTTATCACTGGAGCTTTCTTT.

Concerning this clonotype itself: This clone may be a read error of a much larger clone one base away. The chain has TRBV5-1 and TRBJ2-2; D not resolved. The V gene lost 4 bases and the J gene lost 5 bases, with 12 bases spanning the gap. The CDR3 sequence is 14 residues long. Germline V gene sequence: CDR1 SGHRS, CDR2 YFSETQ. This chain's CDR3 is CASSPLYNTGELFF. The CDR3 nucleotides are TGCGCCAGCAGCCCCCTTTACAATACCGGGGAGCTGTTTTTT.

The sample holds many counts of this clonotype. V is TRBV24-1 and J is TRBJ2-1; D possibly corresponds to TRBD1 (5 bases). V lost 4 bases and J lost 3, with 9 bases in between. Germline V gene lookup returns CDR1 KGHDR and CDR2 SFDVKD. The length of the CDR3 is 14 residues. CDR3 in amino acids: CATSEGRDYNEQFF. In nucleotides, the CDR3 is TGTGCCACCAGTGAGGGCAGGGACTACAATGAGCAGTTCTTC.

This clonotype was detected only a few times. A much larger clone lies one base from this, so it may be a read error. This sequence joins TRBV27 and TRBJ2-7, with 11 bases fitting TRBD2. V lost 8 bases, J lost 7 bases, and 16 bases stayed unmatched. The germline gives CDR1 MNHEY, CDR2 SMNVEV (reference sequence). The CDR3 extends over 16 amino acids. In nucleotides, the CDR3 is TGTGCCAGCCGCACCCGACTAGCGGGATTTTACAATGAGCAGTACTTC. The encoded protein is CASRTRLAGFYNEQYF.

This clonotype was seen ten or more times. CDR3 coding DNA: TGTGCCAGCAGACCAGCCCACAGGGCTGGTGAAAAACTGTTTTTT. Residues: CASRPAHRAGEKLFF. The chain is built from TRBV12-3 or TRBV12-4 and TRBJ1-4; D perhaps matches TRBD1 (6 bases). The CDR3 spans 15 residues. The germline V and J ends were trimmed by 6 bases and 7 bases, with 18 bases remaining between them.

This clonotype was counted ten times or more. This chain uses TRBV12-5 with TRBJ2-7; 14 positions agree with TRBD2. J gave up 3 bases and V 0 bases, and 7 bases lay outside the gene matches. CDR1 and CDR2 (germline): LGHNT, FRNRAP. CDR3 size: 18 residues. The CDR3 protein is CASGLVVATSGRGYEQYF. The CDR3 DNA follows: TGTGCTAGTGGTTTGGTAGTTGCGACTAGCGGGAGGGGCTACGAGCAGTACTTC.

This clonotype was counted only a few times. This chain joins TRBV6-1 and TRBJ2-7; 9 bases align to TRBD2. Germline CDR1 and CDR2: MNHNS and SASEGT. V shed 6 bases, J shed 2 bases, and the junction held 8 bases outside the gene matches. The CDR3 has 15 residues. The CDR3 reads CASRPMTSGPYEQYF. The CDR3 region has the DNA TGTGCCAGCAGACCTATGACTAGCGGTCCCTACGAGCAGTACTTC.

The chain combines TRBV29-1 with TRBJ2-5; D is perhaps TRBD1 (6 bases). CDR1 is SQVTM, CDR2 ANQGSEA, per germline. The V end was cut by 3 bases, the J end by 2 bases, with 10 bases between. The CDR3 covers 13 residues. The chain's CDR3 is CSVERGGQETQYF. CDR3 DNA sequence: TGCAGCGTTGAGAGAGGGGGTCAAGAGACCCAGTACTTC.

This clonotype was seen ten or more times. CDR3: CASTTRGTLTNEQYF. In DNA form, the CDR3 reads TGTGCCAGCACCACGAGGGGGACCCTGACCAACGAGCAGTACTTC. V usage is TRBV7-9 and J usage is TRBJ2-7, with D perhaps TRBD1 (6 bases). This CDR3 contains 15 residues. CDR1 and CDR2 from the germline V gene are SEHNR and FQNEAQ (reference sequence). The V gene lost 7 bases and the J gene lost 5 bases, with 21 bases spanning the gap.

This clonotype showed up just a few times. The chain carries TRBV5-1 and TRBJ2-1, with 10 bases lining up with TRBD2. CDR3 size: 15 residues. Per germline, CDR1 SGHRS and CDR2 YFSETQ. After removal of 2 bases from V and 9 bases from J, the junction contained 8 bases not matched to a gene. CDR3 DNA: TGCGCCAGCAGCTTTAGGACTAGCGGACACCCTGAGCAGTTCTTC. It is translated as CASSFRTSGHPEQFF.

The chain employs TRBV6-2 or TRBV6-3 and TRBJ2-1; 9 nucleotides agree with TRBD1. V was clipped by 6 bases and J by 5 bases; unmatched bases: 8. The germline gives CDR1 MNHEY, CDR2 SVGEGT. The CDR3 spans 15 residues. CDR3 residues: CASRPTGGQNNEQFF. The CDR3 coding sequence is TGTGCCAGCAGGCCCACAGGGGGCCAAAACAATGAGCAGTTCTTC.

The V and J genes are TRBV27 and TRBJ2-7; 7 bases align to TRBD2. The CDR3 is 15 residues long. Germline V gene sequence: CDR1 MNHEY, CDR2 SMNVEV (reference sequence). With V trimmed by 2 bases and J by 4 bases, 8 bases remained unmatched. The chain's CDR3 is CASSLALAVHYEQYF. The CDR3 DNA is TGTGCCAGCAGTTTAGCGCTAGCGGTCCATTACGAGCAGTACTTC.

The chain joins TRBV6-1 to TRBJ1-6, with D unresolved. CDR1 MNHNS and CDR2 SASEGT come from the germline V gene. The CDR3 is made up of 13 amino acids. Trimming stripped 7 bases from V and 7 bases from J, with 11 bases between. CDR3 amino acids: CASNDGKNSPLHF. The CDR3 region has the DNA TGTGCCAGCAATGACGGAAAGAATTCACCCCTCCACTTT.

In its sample, this clonotype was seen many times. This chain connects TRBV7-9 to TRBJ1-5; 9 nucleotides align to TRBD1. The CDR3 consists of 15 residues. CDR1 and CDR2 from the germline V gene are SEHNR and FQNEAQ (reference sequence). Unmatched junction bases numbered 11, after V lost 5 bases and J lost 9 bases. CDR3 residues: CASSPPGTGRAPQHF. The CDR3 DNA is TGTGCCAGCAGCCCGCCAGGGACAGGGCGCGCGCCCCAGCATTTT.

The gene calls are TRBV7-7 and TRBJ2-2; D remains unclear. Germline V CDR1 and CDR2: SSHAT, FNYEAQ (reference sequence). Trimming took 5 bases from V and 2 from J, leaving 9 bases between them. The CDR3 loop spans 14 amino acids. As DNA, the CDR3 is TGTGCCAGCAGCGACACGACAAACACCGGGGAGCTGTTTTTT. This gives the protein CASSDTTNTGELFF.

The sample holds many counts of this clonotype. V usage is TRBV6-1 and J usage is TRBJ2-5, with 8 bases that match TRBD2. This CDR3 has 17 residues. Germline CDR1 and CDR2: MNHNS and SASEGT. V shed 6 bases and J 4 bases; nucleotides not matched to a gene: 16. The CDR3 bases are TGTGCCAGCAGCCCCTCAGTAGCGGGGTTACCTGGAGAGACCCAGTACTTC. Encoded protein: CASSPSVAGLPGETQYF.

This clonotype was counted ten times or more. The V gene is TRBV12-3 or TRBV12-4, the J gene TRBJ1-5; weak D call: TRBD1 (6 bases). V was trimmed by 1 base and J by 4 bases, leaving 11 bases between them. CDR3 length: 15 residues. The CDR3: CASSLEGTLNQPQHF. The CDR3, as DNA: TGTGCCAGCAGTTTAGAGGGGACACTGAATCAGCCCCAGCATTTT.

This clonotype was picked up a small number of times. The chain links TRBV3-1 to TRBJ2-3; 10 bases align to TRBD2. Germline lookup yields CDR1 LGHDT and CDR2 YNNKEL (reference sequence). This CDR3 is built from 16 residues. The ends lost 4 bases at V and 2 bases at J; junction bases unmatched: 6. The CDR3 bases are TGTGCCAGCAGCCGGATGACTAGCGGGCTCACAGATACGCAGTATTTT. Amino acid sequence: CASSRMTSGLTDTQYF.